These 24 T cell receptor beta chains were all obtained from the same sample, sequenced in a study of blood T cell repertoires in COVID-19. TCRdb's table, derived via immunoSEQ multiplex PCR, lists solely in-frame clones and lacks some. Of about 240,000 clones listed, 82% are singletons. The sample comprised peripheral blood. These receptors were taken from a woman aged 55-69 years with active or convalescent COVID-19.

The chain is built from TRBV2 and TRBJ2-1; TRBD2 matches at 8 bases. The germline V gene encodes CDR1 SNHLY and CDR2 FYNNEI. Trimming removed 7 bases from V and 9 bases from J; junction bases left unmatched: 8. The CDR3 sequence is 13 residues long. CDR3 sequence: CASTPAGAGEQFF. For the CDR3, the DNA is TGTGCCAGCACCCCAGCGGGGGCGGGTGAGCAGTTCTTC.

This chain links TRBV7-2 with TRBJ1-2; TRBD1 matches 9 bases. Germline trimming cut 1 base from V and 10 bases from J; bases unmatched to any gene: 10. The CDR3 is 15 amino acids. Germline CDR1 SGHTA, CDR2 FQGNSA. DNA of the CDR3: TGTGCCAGCAGCTTAGACGCATACCGGGACAGGGACTACACCTTC. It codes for CASSLDAYRDRDYTF.

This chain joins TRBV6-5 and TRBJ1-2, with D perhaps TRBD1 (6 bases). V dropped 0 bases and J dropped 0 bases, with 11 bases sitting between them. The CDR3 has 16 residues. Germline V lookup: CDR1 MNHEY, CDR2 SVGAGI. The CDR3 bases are TGTGCCAGCAGTTACTCTGCAGGGGTCCCTAACTATGGCTACACCTTC. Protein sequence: CASSYSAGVPNYGYTF.

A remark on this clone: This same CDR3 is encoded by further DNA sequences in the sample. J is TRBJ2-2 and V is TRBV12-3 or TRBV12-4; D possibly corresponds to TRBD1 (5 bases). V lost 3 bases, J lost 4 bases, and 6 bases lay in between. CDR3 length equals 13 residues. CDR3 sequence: CASSFRGTGELFF. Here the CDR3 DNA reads TGTGCCAGCAGTTTTAGGGGCACCGGGGAGCTGTTTTTT.

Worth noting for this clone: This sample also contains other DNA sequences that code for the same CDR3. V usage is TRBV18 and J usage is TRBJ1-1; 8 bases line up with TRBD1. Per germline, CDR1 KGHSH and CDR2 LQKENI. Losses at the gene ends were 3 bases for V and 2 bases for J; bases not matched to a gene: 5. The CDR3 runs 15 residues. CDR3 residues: CASSPDRGRNTEAFF. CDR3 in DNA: TGTGCCAGCTCACCTGACAGGGGACGTAACACTGAAGCTTTCTTT.

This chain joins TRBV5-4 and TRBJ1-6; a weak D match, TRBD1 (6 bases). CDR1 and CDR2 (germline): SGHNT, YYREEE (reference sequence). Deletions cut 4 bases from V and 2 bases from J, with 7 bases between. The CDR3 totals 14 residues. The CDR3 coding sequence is TGTGCCAGCAGCGGACAGACCTATAATTCACCCCTCCACTTT. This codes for CASSGQTYNSPLHF.

The CDR3 coding sequence is TGTGCCAGCAGTTTATCGGGCAGGTCCCCCGGCACAGATACGCAGTATTTT. Protein sequence: CASSLSGRSPGTDTQYF. The chain joins TRBV27 to TRBJ2-3; D is unclear. Trimming cost V 0 bases and J 1 base, with 14 bases left between them. The CDR3 consists of 17 residues. Germline CDR1 MNHEY, CDR2 SMNVEV (reference sequence).

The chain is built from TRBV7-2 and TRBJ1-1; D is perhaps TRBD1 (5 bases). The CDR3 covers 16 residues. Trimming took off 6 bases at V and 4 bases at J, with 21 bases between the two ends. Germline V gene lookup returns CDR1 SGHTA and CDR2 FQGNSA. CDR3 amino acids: CASRETGKGRLTEAFF. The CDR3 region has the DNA TGTGCCAGCAGGGAAACCGGCAAGGGGAGGCTCACTGAAGCTTTCTTT.

DNA of the CDR3: TGTGCCAGCAGGCAAGACGGGGGGCCCCCCTACGAGCAGTACTTC. Its translation: CASRQDGGPPYEQYF. V and J are TRBV6-5 and TRBJ2-7, with a tentative D call TRBD2 (7 bases). CDR3 size: 15 residues. Germline lookup yields CDR1 MNHEY and CDR2 SVGAGI. V lost 6 bases and J lost 2, with 17 bases in between.

The CDR3 sequence is CASSTQGAGYEQYF. CDR3 DNA sequence: TGTGCCAGCAGTACCCAGGGGGCAGGTTACGAGCAGTACTTC. This chain joins TRBV25-1 and TRBJ2-7; 8 nucleotides match TRBD1. Germline V CDR1 and CDR2: MGHDK, SYGVNS. The CDR3 runs 14 residues. Trimming took 5 bases from V and 4 from J; bases not matched to a gene: 7.

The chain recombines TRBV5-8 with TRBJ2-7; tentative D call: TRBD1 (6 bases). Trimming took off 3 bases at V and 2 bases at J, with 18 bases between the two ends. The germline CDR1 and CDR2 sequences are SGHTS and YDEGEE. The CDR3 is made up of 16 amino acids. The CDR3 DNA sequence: TGTGCCAGCAGCTCCCGGGGTTCGGACAGCACCTACGAGCAGTACTTC. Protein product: CASSSRGSDSTYEQYF.

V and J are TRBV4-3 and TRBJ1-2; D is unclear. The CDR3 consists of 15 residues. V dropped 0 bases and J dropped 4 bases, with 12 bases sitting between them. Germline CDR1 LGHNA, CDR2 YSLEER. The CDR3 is CASSQDPGVPYGYTF. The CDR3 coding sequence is TGCGCCAGCAGCCAAGATCCCGGGGTCCCCTATGGCTACACCTTC.

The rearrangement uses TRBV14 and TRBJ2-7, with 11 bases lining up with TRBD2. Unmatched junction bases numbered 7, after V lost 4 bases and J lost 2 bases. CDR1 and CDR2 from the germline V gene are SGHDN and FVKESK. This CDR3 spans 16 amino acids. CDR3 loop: CASSLAGTSGTYEQYF. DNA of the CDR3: TGTGCCAGCAGCCTTGCCGGGACTAGCGGCACCTACGAGCAGTACTTC.

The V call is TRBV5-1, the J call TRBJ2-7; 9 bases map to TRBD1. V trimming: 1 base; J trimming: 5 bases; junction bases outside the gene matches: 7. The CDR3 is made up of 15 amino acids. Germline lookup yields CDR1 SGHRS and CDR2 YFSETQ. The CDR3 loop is CASSLRGQGRDEQYF. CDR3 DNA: TGCGCCAGCAGCTTGAGGGGACAGGGAAGAGACGAGCAGTACTTC.

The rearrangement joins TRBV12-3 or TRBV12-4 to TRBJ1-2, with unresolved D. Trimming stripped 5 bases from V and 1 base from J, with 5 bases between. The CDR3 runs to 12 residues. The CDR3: CASSLNNYGYTF. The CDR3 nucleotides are TGTGCCAGCAGTCTAAATAACTATGGCTACACCTTC.

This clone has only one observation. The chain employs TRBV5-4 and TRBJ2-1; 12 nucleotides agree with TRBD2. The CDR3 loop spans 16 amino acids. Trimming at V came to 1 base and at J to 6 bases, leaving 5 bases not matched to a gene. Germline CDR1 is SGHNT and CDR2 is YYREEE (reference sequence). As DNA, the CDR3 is TGTGCCAGCAGCTTGTCTAGCGGGGGGGCCCTCAATGAGCAGTTCTTC. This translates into CASSLSSGGALNEQFF.

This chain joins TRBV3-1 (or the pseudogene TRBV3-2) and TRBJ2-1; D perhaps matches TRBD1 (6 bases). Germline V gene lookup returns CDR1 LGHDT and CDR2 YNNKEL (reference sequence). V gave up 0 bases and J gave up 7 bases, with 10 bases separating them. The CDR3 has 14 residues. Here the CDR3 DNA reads TGTGCCAGCAGCCAAGATCGACAGGAAAATGAGCAGTTCTTC. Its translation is CASSQDRQENEQFF.

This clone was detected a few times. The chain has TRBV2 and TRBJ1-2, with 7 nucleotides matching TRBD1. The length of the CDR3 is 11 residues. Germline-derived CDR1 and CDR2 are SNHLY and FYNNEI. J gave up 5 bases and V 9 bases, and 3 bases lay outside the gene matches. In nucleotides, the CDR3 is TGTGCCAGAGAGACAGGGTATGGCTACACCTTC. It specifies CARETGYGYTF.

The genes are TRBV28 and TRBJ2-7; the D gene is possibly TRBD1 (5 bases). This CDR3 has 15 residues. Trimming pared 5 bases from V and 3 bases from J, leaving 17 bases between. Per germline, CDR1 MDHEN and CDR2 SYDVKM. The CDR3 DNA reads TGTGCCAGCAGTGGGATGGGGCAAAGGATCTACGAGCAGTACTTC. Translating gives CASSGMGQRIYEQYF.

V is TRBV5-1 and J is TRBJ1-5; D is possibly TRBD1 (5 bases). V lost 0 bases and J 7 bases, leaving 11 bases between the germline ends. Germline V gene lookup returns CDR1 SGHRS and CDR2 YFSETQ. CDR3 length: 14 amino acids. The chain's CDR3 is CASSLAAGNQPQHF. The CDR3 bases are TGCGCCAGCAGCTTGGCGGCAGGGAACCAGCCCCAGCATTTT. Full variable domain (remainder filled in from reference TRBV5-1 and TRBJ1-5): KAGVTQTPRYLIKTRGQQVTLSCSPISGHRSVSWYQQTPGQGLQFLFEYFSETQRNKGNFPGRFSGRQFSNSRSEMNVSTLELGDSALYLCASSLAAGNQPQHFGDGTRLSIL.

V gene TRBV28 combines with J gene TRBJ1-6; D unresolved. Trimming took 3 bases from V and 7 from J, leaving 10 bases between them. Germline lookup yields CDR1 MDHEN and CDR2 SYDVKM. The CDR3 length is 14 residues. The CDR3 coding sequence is TGTGCCAGCAGTTTTATGTCCGGGAATTCACCCCTCCACTTT. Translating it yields CASSFMSGNSPLHF.

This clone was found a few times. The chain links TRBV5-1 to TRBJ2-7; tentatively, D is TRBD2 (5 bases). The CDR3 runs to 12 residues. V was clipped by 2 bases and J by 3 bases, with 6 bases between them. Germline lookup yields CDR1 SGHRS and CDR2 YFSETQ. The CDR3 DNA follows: TGCGCCAGCAGCTTCGGGAACTACGAGCAGTACTTC. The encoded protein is CASSFGNYEQYF.

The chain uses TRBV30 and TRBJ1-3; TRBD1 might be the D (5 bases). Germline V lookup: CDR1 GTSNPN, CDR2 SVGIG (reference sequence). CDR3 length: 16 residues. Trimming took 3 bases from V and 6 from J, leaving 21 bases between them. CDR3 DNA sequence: TGTGCCTGGAGCCGCCCGGGGGTCGATTGGGAAAACACCATATATTTT. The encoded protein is CAWSRPGVDWENTIYF.

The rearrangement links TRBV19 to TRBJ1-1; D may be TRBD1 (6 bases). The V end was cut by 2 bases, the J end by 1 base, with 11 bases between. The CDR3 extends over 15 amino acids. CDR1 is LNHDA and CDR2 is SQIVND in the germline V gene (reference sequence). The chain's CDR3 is CASSILGATNTEAFF. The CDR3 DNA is TGTGCCAGTAGTATACTGGGGGCCACGAACACTGAAGCTTTCTTT.